This T cell receptor (beta chain) was profiled in a study of low-dose radiotherapy and immunotherapy resistance in tumors (dated by TCRdb to 2022 to 2024). In the study overall: In Cohort 1, 0.5 Gy per fraction was delivered every 2 weeks, and a total PTV dose of 6.5 Gy was prescribed. Cohort 2 received 1 Gy per fraction every two weeks, with a total of 13 Gy over 26 weeks. Nivolumab was administered intravenously as a 240 mg flat dose every two weeks, and ipilimumab was administered intravenously at 1 mg/kg every six weeks. Intravenous cyclophosphamide at 200 mg/m2 was administered every two weeks, one day ahead of each radiation and immunotherapy administration. Starting on cycle 1 day 1, patients took 300 mg of aspirin by mouth once a day for four cycles. Randomization of trial participants into treatment groups was not performed. Eight patients were included in the translational analysis: three from the first dose cohort and the first five from the second dose cohort.

Sequencing was carried out with an Illumina HiSeq 2500. Superscript III and a set of TRAV- and TRBV-specific primers were used to synthesize first-strand cDNA, so that both TCRalpha and TCRbeta chains were covered. TCRs were amplified with Phusion for around 18 PCR cycles using a constant-region primer together with the adapter attached to the V primers. Amplification of the isolated mRNA was done with the MessageAmp II aRNA Amplification Kit, which involved an approximately 16-hour in vitro transcription at 37 degrees C. mRNA for TCR sequencing was isolated with the Dynabeads mRNA DIRECT Purification Kit. A second approximately 25-cycle Phusion PCR added indexed Illumina adapters, and products were purified with AMPure XP beads. The published analysis was carried out like this. Using custom Perl scripts, TCR sequences that encoded the same protein were pooled, out-of-frame sequences were dropped, and the abundance of each clonotype was calculated. The analysis excluded TCR sequences that were supported by just one read. Shannon entropy, Gini index, clonality, richness, and the frequency of TCRs shared between repertoires were included as repertoire metrics. TCRdb itself trimmed the public reads at Q25 with fastp, ran MiXCR and retained productive beta chains. Identical CDR3 protein sequences are pooled into one entry, listed with their most common genes and DNA. TCRdb's processing, not the authors', yielded these V and J calls. The sample table holds roughly 39,000 distinct CDR3 sequences, of which about a third were seen once. The top ten hold roughly 3.7% of the sample.

CDR1 is given as SGHRS and CDR2 as YFSETQ, both from the germline V gene. Trimming costs V 5 bases and J 0 bases, and their ends lie 19 bases apart. The CDR3 has 17 amino acids, counting the end cysteine and phenylalanine. The read is trimmed to its CDR3 DNA, 51 bases read in frame from base 1. With respect to this clonotype: The antigen it binds to is not known. The input lacks base qualities; no much larger clone sits a single base away.

Per the publication, the time point label means: before trial treatment. The donors took part in RACIN, a single-arm, phase I, dose-escalation trial that combined nivolumab, ipilimumab, aspirin, low-dose cyclophosphamide and low-dose radiotherapy. To be eligible, a patient needed to have an advanced solid tumor that was TIL-negative. The receptor chain draws on TRBV5-1 and TRBJ2-3; the D region possibly corresponds to TRBD1 (6 bases align). Sample: PBMCs, taken before treatment. The sequence was obtained from a male donor with gallbladder cancer. In nucleotides, the sequence is TGCGCCAGCAGACCCGGGTCAGGGGTGCGGAGCACAGATACGCAGTATTTT. This translates into CASRPGSGVRSTDTQYF.